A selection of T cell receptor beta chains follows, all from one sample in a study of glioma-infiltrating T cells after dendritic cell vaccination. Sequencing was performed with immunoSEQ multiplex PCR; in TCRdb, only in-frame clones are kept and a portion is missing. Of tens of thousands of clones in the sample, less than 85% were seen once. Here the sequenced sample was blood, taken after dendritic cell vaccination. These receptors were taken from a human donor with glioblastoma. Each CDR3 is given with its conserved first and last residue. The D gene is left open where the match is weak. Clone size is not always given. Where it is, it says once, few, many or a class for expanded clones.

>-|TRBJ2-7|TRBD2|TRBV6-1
TGTGCCATCTTACTAGCGGCCTCCTACGAGCAGTACTTC
CAILLAASYEQYF
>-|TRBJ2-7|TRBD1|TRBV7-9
TGTGCCAGCAGCTTAGCGCAGACAGGGCCCTACGAGCAGTACTTC
CASSLAQTGPYEQYF
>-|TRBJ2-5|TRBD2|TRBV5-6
TGTGCCAGCACCACCGGGACTAGCGGGAGTATACACTTC
CASTTGTSGSIHF
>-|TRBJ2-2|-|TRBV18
TGTGCCAGCTCACCTATCCGGGTCCTAAACACCGGGGAGCTGTTTTTT
CASSPIRVLNTGELFF
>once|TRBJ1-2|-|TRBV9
TGTGCCAGCAGCGTATGGGGGGGAACCTATGGCTACACCTTC
CASSVWGGTYGYTF
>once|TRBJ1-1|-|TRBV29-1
TGCAGCGTTACATCACCACCAGGGTCCACTGAAGCTTTCTTT
CSVTSPPGSTEAFF
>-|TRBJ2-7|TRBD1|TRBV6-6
TGTGCCAGCAGTCGAACGGACAGGGCTGCTCCCATCGAGCAGTACTTC
CASSRTDRAAPIEQYF
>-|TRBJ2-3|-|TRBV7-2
TGTGCCAGCAGCCAAGGACTCCTCACAGATACGCAGTATTTT
CASSQGLLTDTQYF
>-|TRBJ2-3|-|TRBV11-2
TGTGCCAGCAGCCCGGGCCCAGGGGGGGATACGCAGTATTTT
CASSPGPGGDTQYF
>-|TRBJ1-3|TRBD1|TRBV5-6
TGTGCCAGCAGCCGTCCCGGGACAGGGGTGGGAAACACCATATATTTT
CASSRPGTGVGNTIYF
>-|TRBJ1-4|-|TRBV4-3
TGCGCCAGCAGCCAAGATAGGACAGTTAATGAAAAACTGTTTTTT
CASSQDRTVNEKLFF
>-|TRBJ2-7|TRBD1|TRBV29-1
TGCAGCGTTGAAAGACCAGGGACAGCAGCTAGCTCCTACGAGCAGTACTTC
CSVERPGTAASSYEQYF
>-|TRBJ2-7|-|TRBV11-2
TGTGCCAGCAGCTCGGGTTCCTACGAGCAGTACTTC
CASSSGSYEQYF
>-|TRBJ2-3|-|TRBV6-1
TGTGCCAGCAGGCTCCAAACAGGCACAGATACGCAGTATTTT
CASRLQTGTDTQYF
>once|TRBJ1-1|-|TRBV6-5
TGTGCCAGCAGTTACCGGGCCCTCCCAGAGGGCACTGAAGCTTTCTTT
CASSYRALPEGTEAFF
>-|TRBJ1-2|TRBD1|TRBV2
TGTGCCAGCAGTGCACAGGGGGCTTCCTATGGCTACACCTTC
CASSAQGASYGYTF
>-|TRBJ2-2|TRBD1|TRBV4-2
TGTGCCAGCAGCCAGTACGACAGGGGAGGAACCGGGGAGCTGTTTTTT
CASSQYDRGGTGELFF
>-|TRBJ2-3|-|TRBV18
TGTGCCAGCTCACCACCCCGGGGGAGTCAGGACTCGGATACGCAGTATTTT
CASSPPRGSQDSDTQYF
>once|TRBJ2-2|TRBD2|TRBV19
TGTGCCAGTAGGATCCGTCCGGGACTAGCGGGGGAGAACACCGGGGAGCTGTTTTTT
CASRIRPGLAGENTGELFF
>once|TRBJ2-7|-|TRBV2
TGTGCCAGCAGCGTTACAGGGTTTGGGAACGAGCAGTACTTC
CASSVTGFGNEQYF
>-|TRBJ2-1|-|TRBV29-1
TGCAGCGTTGCAACCGTGCTGGGGCATGAGCAGTTCTTC
CSVATVLGHEQFF
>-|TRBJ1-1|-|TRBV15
TGTGCCACCAGCAGAGAAGCAGGGGCAGAAGCTTTCTTT
CATSREAGAEAFF
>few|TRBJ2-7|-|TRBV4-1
TGCGCCAGCAGCCAAGTGACCTACTACGAGCAGTACTTC
CASSQVTYYEQYF
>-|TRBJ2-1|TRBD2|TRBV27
TGTGCCAGCAGTTTAGAGGGCGCTCGGGGTAGCGGGTACTCCTACAATGAGCAGTTCTTC
CASSLEGARGSGYSYNEQFF
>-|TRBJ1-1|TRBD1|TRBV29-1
TGCAGCGTTAGGTCGGGTTTAATCGGGAGGGGGCCTCGGGATGAAGCTTTCTTT
CSVRSGLIGRGPRDEAFF
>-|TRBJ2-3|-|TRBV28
TGTGCCAGCAGCAACAGGGCCACAGATACGCAGTATTTT
CASSNRATDTQYF
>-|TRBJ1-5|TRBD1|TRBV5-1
TGCGCCAGACCCCCAAGGGGGCGGCAGCCCCAGCATTTT
CARPPRGRQPQHF
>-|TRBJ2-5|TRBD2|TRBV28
TGTGCCAGCAGTCCCGGACTAGCGGAGAGAGAGACCCAGTACTTC
CASSPGLAERETQYF
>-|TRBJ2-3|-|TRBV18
TGTGCCAGCTCACCACCCGCGAGGGGGGGGAGCACAGATACGCAGTATTTT
CASSPPARGGSTDTQYF
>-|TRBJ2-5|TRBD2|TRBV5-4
TGTGCCAGCAGCTCTCAACTAGCGGGTTCAGAGACCCAGTACTTC
CASSSQLAGSETQYF
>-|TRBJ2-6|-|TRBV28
TGTGCCAGTAGACACAGGGTGACTACATCCGGGGCCAACGTCCTGACTTTC
CASRHRVTTSGANVLTF
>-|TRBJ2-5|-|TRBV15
TGTGCCACCAGCAGAGATAGAAGCAGGTTTGAGACCCAGTACTTC
CATSRDRSRFETQYF
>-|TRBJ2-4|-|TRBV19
TGTGCCAGTAGTACCCTAGGAGTAGCCAAAAACATTCAGTACTTC
CASSTLGVAKNIQYF
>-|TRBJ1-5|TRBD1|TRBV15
TGTGCCACCAGCAGACCCGGGACAGGGACGTTATATAGCAATCAGCCCCAGCATTTT
CATSRPGTGTLYSNQPQHF
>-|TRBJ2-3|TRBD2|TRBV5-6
TGTGCCAGCAGCTGGGGGACTAGCGGATACACAGATACGCAGTATTTT
CASSWGTSGYTDTQYF
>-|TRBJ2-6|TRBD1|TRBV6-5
TGTGCCAGCAGTCAGGGGGCTGGGGCCAACGTCCTGACTTTC
CASSQGAGANVLTF
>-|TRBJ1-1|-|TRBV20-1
TGCAGTGCTAGCGACACTGAAGCTTTCTTT
CSASDTEAFF
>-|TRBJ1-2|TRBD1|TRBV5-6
TGTGCCAGCAGCTTGACAGGGGTAACGAACTATGGCTACACCTTC
CASSLTGVTNYGYTF
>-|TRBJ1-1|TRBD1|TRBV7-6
TGTACCAGCAGCAGCCGGGACAGGGGGGCTGAAGCTTTCTTT
CTSSSRDRGAEAFF
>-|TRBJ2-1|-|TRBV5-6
TGTGCCAGCAGCTTGAGCAGGGATTCACCCTACAATGAGCAGTTCTTC
CASSLSRDSPYNEQFF
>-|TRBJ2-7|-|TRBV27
TGTGCCAGCAGTTTATCAGGCGGGCCCTACGAGCAGTACTTC
CASSLSGGPYEQYF
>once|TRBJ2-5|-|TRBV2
TGTGCCAGCAGATCAGGGGCTAGCGGTCGGTTACAAGAGACCCAGTACTTC
CASRSGASGRLQETQYF
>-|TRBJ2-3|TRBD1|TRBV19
TGTGCCAGTAGTACCGGACAGGGATCAACAGATACGCAGTATTTT
CASSTGQGSTDTQYF
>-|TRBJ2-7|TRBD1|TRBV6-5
TGTGCCAGCAGCTACAGGGGGCCCTACGAGCAGTACTTC
CASSYRGPYEQYF
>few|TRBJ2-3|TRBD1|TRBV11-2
TGTGCCAGCAGCTCCCGGGACAGGGGCACAGATACGCAGTATTTT
CASSSRDRGTDTQYF
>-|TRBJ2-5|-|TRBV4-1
TGCGCCAGCAGCGAAGGAGGGCGGGCGACCCAGTACTTC
CASSEGGRATQYF
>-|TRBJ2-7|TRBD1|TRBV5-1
TGCGCCAGCAGCACCGACAGGGTAGGCTACGAGCAGTACTTC
CASSTDRVGYEQYF
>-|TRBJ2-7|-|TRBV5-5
TGTGCCAGCAGCTTGTCTACAGGGAACGAGCAGTACTTC
CASSLSTGNEQYF
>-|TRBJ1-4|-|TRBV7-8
TGTGCCAGCAGCTTAGTAATCCGGGGAGGTGAAAAACTGTTTTTT
CASSLVIRGGEKLFF
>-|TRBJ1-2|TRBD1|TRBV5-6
TGTGCCAGCAGGTCCGGGACAGTTTCTAACTATGGCTACACCTTC
CASRSGTVSNYGYTF
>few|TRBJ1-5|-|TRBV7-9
TGTGCCAGCCCGGACTTCAATCAGCCCCAGCATTTT
CASPDFNQPQHF
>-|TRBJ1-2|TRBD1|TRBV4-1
TGCGCCAGCAGCCAACCGCCTTCACAGGGGGCTGGGTATGGCTACACCTTC
CASSQPPSQGAGYGYTF